The present entry profiles one T cell receptor beta chain with its context. Documented time point: sample taken at primary tumor resection. From tumor, nontumor lung or frozen PBMC, whole RNA was taken unsorted for sequencing. The sample is drawn from a study of spatial heterogeneity in lung cancer. TCRdb independently ran MiXCR on the 5' RACE reads; one entry per CDR3 protein. Of about 85,000 distinct CDR3 sequences listed, about a fifth are singletons. The germline V gene has CDR1 SGDLS and CDR2 YYNGEE. The ends were cut back, 0 bases at V and 8 bases at J, with 5 bases in the middle. The CDR3 runs 12 residues.

The input for sequencing was PBMCs, taken at surgery. This sequence was found in a male donor with early-stage non-small cell lung cancer. The chain links TRBV9 to TRBJ2-2; D gene unclear. CDR3 DNA: TGTGCCAGCAGCGTAGGTTTTGGGGAGCTGTTTTTT. Translating it yields CASSVGFGELFF.